What follows describes a single T cell receptor beta chain. Its matching antigen is unknown. Using unique molecular identifiers, the investigators prepared the TCRbeta library. TCRdb fed the PCR reads into MiXCR, producing one record per CDR3 protein. The sample records 250,000 to 300,000 distinct CDR3 sequences, almost 8% being singletons. The J segment lost 5 bases and the V segment lost 0 bases, leaving 10 bases of the junction unmatched. The CDR3 contains 16 residues. Germline values: CDR1 SGHRS, CDR2 YFSETQ. This sample is drawn from a study of T-cell reconstitution after alpha-beta-depleted transplantation in children. General observations from the study: For some patients, TCRbeta diversity was high at day 60 because of recipient T cells and thymic progenitors that survived. T-cell counts and diversity at one year post-transplant came mainly from newly produced T cells. In patients about two months after transplant, alpha-beta T cells reportedly arose from several hundred expanded graft clones.

The chain uses TRBV5-1 and TRBJ1-2, with TRBD1 matching 7 bases. This TCR was sampled from a female patient aged 2-10 years who had a stem cell transplant for Fanconi anemia, so the T cells may come from the graft donor. The material was peripheral blood, obtained 360 days after TCRalphabeta/CD19-depleted stem cell transplant. The CDR3 protein is CASSLGIDRVLYGYTF. As DNA, the CDR3 is TGCGCCAGCAGCTTGGGTATCGACAGGGTCCTTTATGGCTACACCTTC.